A selection of T cell receptor beta chains follows, all from one sample in a study of shared clonotypes between healthy human individuals. Assay: immunoSEQ multiplex PCR; the TCRdb copy retains only in-frame clones and omits some. The repertoire consists of hundreds of thousands of clones, with roughly 83% occurring once and the leading ten covering around 14%. The sequenced sample was PBMCs. The receptors derive from a middle-aged woman in good health. Some clones in this sample may be carry-over from other donors' samples. Each CDR3 is given with its conserved first and last residue. D genes are given only for firm matches. Not all rows give a size; the values are once, few, many and, for expanded clones, a class.

CDR3	DNA	size	V	J	D
CASSSSGRGIQYF	-	few	TRBV6-5	TRBJ2-4	-
CASSPGLAGGSDTQYF	TGTGCCAGCAGCCCCGGACTAGCGGGAGGCTCAGATACGCAGTATTTT	-	TRBV7-9	TRBJ2-3	TRBD2
CASSETGQGALGTDTQYF	TGTGCCAGCAGTGAGACTGGACAGGGGGCCTTGGGTACAGATACGCAGTATTTT	-	TRBV2	TRBJ2-3	TRBD1
CASSLVGTSGSGETQYF	TGCGCCAGCAGCTTGGTAGGGACTAGCGGGAGCGGAGAGACCCAGTACTTC	-	TRBV5-1	TRBJ2-5	TRBD2
CASSFYYEQYF	TGTGCCAGCAGCTTCTACTACGAGCAGTACTTC	-	TRBV11-2	TRBJ2-7	-
CASSPPGSGRAQDTQYF	TGTGCCAGCTCACCACCGGGAAGCGGGAGGGCCCAAGATACGCAGTATTTT	-	TRBV18	TRBJ2-3	TRBD2
CSVGTSGSGEQFF	TGCAGCGTCGGGACTAGCGGGAGTGGTGAGCAGTTCTTC	-	TRBV29-1	TRBJ2-1	TRBD2
CASSLLTGSGNEQFF	TGTGCCAGCAGCTTGCTGACGGGGTCGGGTAATGAGCAGTTCTTC	few	TRBV5-4	TRBJ2-1	-
CASSTPGPPGGTEAFF	TGTGCCAGCAGCACCCCGGGCCCACCGGGGGGCACTGAAGCTTTCTTT	-	TRBV21-1	TRBJ1-1	-
CASSWTTGGNPVANTGELFF	TGCGCCAGCAGCTGGACGACAGGGGGCAATCCTGTCGCGAACACCGGGGAGCTGTTTTTT	-	TRBV5-1	TRBJ2-2	TRBD1
CASSQRETNNEQFF	TGTGCCAGCAGCCAGCGGGAGACGAACAATGAGCAGTTCTTC	-	TRBV11-3	TRBJ2-1	TRBD2
CASRTGTTRGEQYF	TGTGCCAGCAGGACCGGGACAACCCGGGGCGAGCAGTACTTC	once	TRBV28	TRBJ2-7	-
CSVDGTGGFGQYF	TGCAGCGTTGATGGGACAGGGGGCTTTGGGCAGTACTTC	-	TRBV29-1	TRBJ2-7	TRBD1
CASSIEGQETQYF	TGCGCCAGCAGCATCGAAGGTCAAGAGACCCAGTACTTC	-	TRBV5-1	TRBJ2-5	-
CASSLGQGSYNEQFF	TGTGCCAGCAGCTTGGGACAGGGAAGTTACAATGAGCAGTTCTTC	once	TRBV5-4	TRBJ2-1	TRBD1
CASTDGNTGELFF	TGTGCCAGCACGGACGGGAACACCGGGGAGCTGTTTTTT	-	TRBV2	TRBJ2-2	-
CASSSRDRLSGANVLTF	TGTGCCAGTAGTTCCCGGGACAGACTCTCTGGGGCCAACGTCCTGACTTTC	-	TRBV19	TRBJ2-6	TRBD1
CASTPVLGYNEQFF	TGTGCCAGCACCCCGGTGCTGGGTTACAATGAGCAGTTCTTC	-	TRBV6-5	TRBJ2-1	-
CASSVSTSTDTQYF	TGTGCCAGCAGCGTCTCCACTAGCACAGATACGCAGTATTTT	many	TRBV9	TRBJ2-3	-
CASSWGNSGQGQYF	TGTGCCAGCAGTTGGGGCAACTCCGGACAGGGCCAGTACTTC	few	TRBV6-5	TRBJ2-5	TRBD1
CSGRRGWNEQFF	TGCAGCGGACGGCGGGGGTGGAATGAGCAGTTCTTC	few	TRBV29-1	TRBJ2-1	TRBD2
CASSLNFGASYEQYF	TGTGCCAGCAGCTTAAACTTCGGGGCCTCCTACGAGCAGTACTTC	-	TRBV7-3	TRBJ2-7	-
CASSQELAGDSYNEQFF	TGCGCCAGCAGCCAGGAACTAGCGGGAGATTCCTACAATGAGCAGTTCTTC	-	TRBV4-3	TRBJ2-1	TRBD2
CASSLGHSDMNTEAFF	TGCGCCAGCAGCTTGGGTCACAGCGACATGAACACTGAAGCTTTCTTT	-	TRBV5-1	TRBJ1-1	-
CASSPEPPNEQFF	TGTGCCAGCAGCCCCGAACCCCCCAATGAGCAGTTCTTC	-	TRBV5-4	TRBJ2-1	-
CASSISARQGATNEKLFF	TGTGCCAGTAGTATATCGGCCCGACAGGGGGCAACTAATGAAAAACTGTTTTTT	once	TRBV19	TRBJ1-4	TRBD1
CASQERSTDTQYF	TGTGCCAGCCAGGAGCGGAGCACAGATACGCAGTATTTT	once	TRBV13	TRBJ2-3	-